The 31 T cell receptor beta chains in this list originate from one sample, sequenced in a study of molecular identifiers for immune sequencing clone quantification. One entry per CDR3 protein results from TCRdb running MiXCR on the PCR reads. The table includes just under 650,000 distinct CDR3 sequences, nearly 20% detected once. Sequenced material: naive CD8+ T cells from blood, with Jurkat cell RNA spiked in. Subset meaning: FACS-sorted CD8+CD4-CCR7+CD45RA+ naive T cells. These receptors all come from a human donor in good health. Some libraries in this study had Jurkat cell RNA spiked in.

Comments on this clonotype: This may stem from a read error, because a much larger clone lies one nucleotide away. V and J are TRBV5-1 and TRBJ2-7; D possibly corresponds to TRBD1 (5 bases). CDR1 SGHRS and CDR2 YFSETQ come from the germline V gene. The V end lost 3 bases, the J end lost 2 bases, and 12 bases lay between the germline ends. The CDR3 spans 14 residues. CDR3 nucleotide sequence: TGCGCCAGCAGCTCTTACCAGGGCCCCTACGAGCAGTACTTC. It translates to CASSSYQGPYEQYF. Using reference TRBV5-1 and TRBJ2-7 for the parts outside the CDR3, the full variable domain is KAGVTQTPRYLIKTRGQQVTLSCSPISGHRSVSWYQQTPGQGLQFLFEYFSETQRNKGNFPGRFSGRQFSNSRSEMNVSTLELGDSALYLCASSSYQGPYEQYFGPGTRLTVT.

This clonotype has ten or more counts. This chain joins TRBV28 and TRBJ1-5; maybe TRBD1 (5 bases). This CDR3 has 15 amino acids. V was pared by 2 bases and J by 2 bases, with 10 bases between. From germline, CDR1 is MDHEN and CDR2 SYDVKM. The chain's CDR3 is CASSLGEGGNQPQHF. CDR3 DNA: TGTGCCAGCAGTTTAGGGGAAGGGGGCAATCAGCCCCAGCATTTT.

This clonotype was seen at least ten times. The chain recombines TRBV21-1 with TRBJ1-5; TRBD1 is the table's D call and was not checked against the DNA. TRBV21-1 is classified as a pseudogene. CDR3 length: 15 amino acids. DNA of the CDR3: TGTGCCAGTTACAGGGGAAAAATTAGCAATCAGCCCCAGCATTTT. Protein: CASYRGKISNQPQHF.

Details on this clonotype: A read error may explain this, as a much larger clone is one base away. This CDR3 is missing its conserved last phenylalanine or tryptophan, likely due to a read error. J is TRBJ2-3 and V is TRBV27; TRBD2 matches 8 bases. CDR1 MNHEY and CDR2 SMNVEV come from the germline V gene (reference sequence). V lost 0 bases, J lost 6 bases, and 14 bases stayed unmatched. This CDR3 has 18 amino acids. In nucleotides, the CDR3 is TGTGCCAGCAGTTTATCGAGAGCGGGAGCGTCGGGGATTGATACGCAGTATTCT. Translating it yields CASSLSRAGASGIDTQYS.

This clonotype came up many times. V usage is TRBV11-2 and J usage is TRBJ2-1, with TRBD1 as a possible D gene (6 bases). This CDR3 spans 16 amino acids. The ends were cut back, 3 bases at V and 0 bases at J, with 12 bases in the middle. Germline V gene data show CDR1 as SGHAT and CDR2 as FQNNGV. The CDR3 here is CASSFTGTISYNEQFF. The DNA for the CDR3 is TGTGCCAGCAGCTTTACCGGGACAATCTCCTACAATGAGCAGTTCTTC.

This clonotype was picked up many times. The V gene is TRBV7-6, the J gene TRBJ1-3; D gene uncertain. The CDR3 length is 16 residues. CDR1 and CDR2 (germline): SGHVS, FNYEAQ. The V and J ends lost 6 bases and 0 bases respectively, with 15 bases between them. The CDR3, as DNA: TGTGCCAGCAGTCCACGGACCGGGAGCTCTGGAAACACCATATATTTT. It yields the protein CASSPRTGSSGNTIYF.

This clonotype has only a few counts. The J gene is TRBJ1-1, the V gene TRBV27; TRBD1 matches at 8 bases. V was pared by 2 bases and J by 7 bases, with 18 bases of the junction left unmatched. The CDR3 contains 18 residues. Germline V gene lookup returns CDR1 MNHEY and CDR2 SMNVEV (reference sequence). CDR3 sequence (DNA): TGTGCCAGCAGTTTACTTACACCTCAGGGGGCCAGCTCCGATGAAGCTTTCTTT. It yields the protein CASSLLTPQGASSDEAFF.

This clonotype was detected many times. The gene calls are TRBV28 and TRBJ2-7, with unresolved D. The ends were cut back, 4 bases at V and 2 bases at J, with 6 bases in the middle. The CDR3 consists of 12 residues. The germline V gene has CDR1 MDHEN and CDR2 SYDVKM. CDR3 bases: TGTGCCAGCAGTTCGCCGGCCTACGAGCAGTACTTC. Protein product: CASSSPAYEQYF.

The sample holds many counts of this clonotype. The chain is built from TRBV28 and TRBJ1-1; D possibly corresponds to TRBD1 (5 bases). Germline V gene data show CDR1 as MDHEN and CDR2 as SYDVKM. The CDR3 covers 14 residues. The V end lost 8 bases, the J end lost 7 bases, and 20 bases lay between the germline ends. CDR3: CASSIGGAYDEAFF. The CDR3, as DNA: TGTGCCAGCTCGATAGGCGGGGCATACGATGAAGCTTTCTTT.

Ten or more counts support this clonotype. CDR3 amino acids: CASAPGGINQPQHF. The CDR3 DNA reads TGTGCTAGTGCTCCCGGGGGGATCAATCAGCCCCAGCATTTT. This chain joins TRBV12-5 and TRBJ1-5; D may be TRBD1 (5 bases). This CDR3 has 14 amino acids. Germline values: CDR1 LGHNT, CDR2 FRNRAP. V lost 7 bases to trimming and J lost 3 bases, with 13 bases between them.

The chain has TRBV10-1 and TRBJ2-3; tentatively, D is TRBD1 (8 bases). The CDR3 is 16 amino acids. The germline V gene encodes CDR1 WNHNN and CDR2 SYGVQD (reference sequence). V was shortened by 3 bases and J by 5 bases, with 18 bases between the two germline ends. CDR3: CASSDDGQGGLDTQYF. The CDR3 DNA reads as TGCGCCAGCAGTGACGATGGACAGGGAGGGTTAGATACGCAGTATTTT.

This clonotype was found many times. V and J are TRBV2 and TRBJ2-2; D gene uncertain. CDR1 and CDR2 (germline): SNHLY, FYNNEI. This CDR3 comprises 15 residues. The ends were cut back, 7 bases at V and 3 bases at J, with 15 bases in the middle. In DNA form, the CDR3 reads TGTGCCAGCACCCCCCGCCTTGCGGACACCGGGGAGCTGTTTTTT. Amino acids: CASTPRLADTGELFF.

This clonotype was seen a handful of times. The V call is TRBV20-1, the J call TRBJ2-7; 8 bases map to TRBD2. V dropped 0 bases and J dropped 0; count of bases not matched to a gene: 7. The germline CDR1 and CDR2 sequences are DFQATT and SNEGSKA (reference sequence). This CDR3 region has 16 residues. CDR3 amino acids: CSARDFYGRVSYEQYF. The CDR3 nucleotides are TGCAGTGCTAGAGATTTTTACGGGAGGGTCTCCTACGAGCAGTACTTC.

This clonotype was observed a few times. The chain has TRBV5-4 and TRBJ2-5; possibly TRBD2 for D (6 bases). With 4 bases removed from V and 10 bases from J, the gap between germline ends came to 20 bases. The CDR3 covers 14 residues. Looked up from germline, CDR1 is SGHNT and CDR2 is YYREEE (reference sequence). This CDR3 reads CASSLRGAPGDQYF. The CDR3 bases are TGTGCCAGCAGCCTGCGGGGCGCCCCCGGGGACCAGTACTTC.

This clonotype occurred many times. This chain joins TRBV3-1 and TRBJ2-3; D is unresolved. With 2 bases removed from V and 5 bases from J, the gap between germline ends came to 8 bases. This CDR3 region has 13 residues. CDR1 LGHDT and CDR2 YNNKEL come from the germline V gene (reference sequence). The CDR3 loop reads CASSQPPEDTQYF. The CDR3 DNA is TGTGCCAGCAGCCAACCCCCCGAAGATACGCAGTATTTT.

Ten or more counts support this clonotype. The chain uses TRBV12-3 or TRBV12-4 and TRBJ2-2; 7 bases map to TRBD1. The trim removed 6 bases at V and 6 bases at J, leaving 10 bases unmatched. The CDR3 loop spans 15 amino acids. The CDR3 DNA is TGTGCCAGCAGCCAGGGGACAGCCTCCCCCGGGGAGCTGTTTTTT. Protein sequence: CASSQGTASPGELFF.

This clonotype was observed many times. The chain has TRBV29-1 and TRBJ2-7; 7 bases align to TRBD2. V was clipped by 4 bases and J by 3 bases; unmatched bases: 12. Germline loops: CDR1 SQVTM, CDR2 ANQGSEA. The length of the CDR3 is 15 residues. The CDR3, as DNA: TGCAGCGTTGTTTCACCGGGAGGACTGAGCTACGAGCAGTACTTC. Translating gives CSVVSPGGLSYEQYF.

V is TRBV27 and J is TRBJ1-5; perhaps TRBD1 as D (5 bases). This CDR3 contains 15 residues. Germline CDR1 is MNHEY and CDR2 is SMNVEV (reference sequence). V lost 5 bases to trimming and J lost 2 bases, with 13 bases between them. CDR3 in amino acids: CASSTRQSGNQPQHF. CDR3 sequence (DNA): TGTGCCAGCAGTACCCGACAGTCGGGCAATCAGCCCCAGCATTTT.

The table lists this clonotype with many counts. The rearrangement links TRBV25-1 to TRBJ2-1; 8 bases align to TRBD2. The CDR3 contains 12 residues. Germline CDR1 is MGHDK and CDR2 is SYGVNS. DNA of the CDR3: TGTGCGACGGGAGGGGGGTTTCATGAGCAGTTCTTC. This gives the protein CATGGGFHEQFF.

Notes on this clonotype: A much larger clone differs from this one at a single base, so this may be a read error. The chain links TRBV11-2 to TRBJ1-5; D not certain. Germline-derived CDR1 and CDR2 are SGHAT and FQNNGV. The CDR3 has 18 amino acids. Here the CDR3 DNA reads TGTGTCAGCAGCTTAGACAATAGTGTAGACGTAGAAATTCAGCCCCAGCATTTT. Translation gives CVSSLDNSVDVEIQPQHF. Filled out from reference TRBV11-2 and TRBJ1-5, the complete variable domain reads EAGVAQSPRYKIIEKRQSVAFWCNPISGHATLYWYQQILGQGPKLLIQFQNNGVVDDSQLPKDRFSAERLKGVDSTLKIQPAKLEDSAVYLCVSSLDNSVDVEIQPQHFGDGTRLSIL.

This clonotype was found many times. The gene calls are TRBV11-2 and TRBJ2-1; 10 bases are a match to TRBD2. The V gene end was trimmed by 1 base and the J gene end by 9 bases; junction bases not matched to a gene: 6. Germline V lookup: CDR1 SGHAT, CDR2 FQNNGV. The CDR3 contains 15 residues. The CDR3 DNA reads as TGTGCCAGCAGCTTAGTCCTAGCGGGAGCTGTTGAGCAGTTCTTC. Translating it yields CASSLVLAGAVEQFF.

V gene TRBV20-1 combines with J gene TRBJ2-7; 8 nucleotides match TRBD2. Germline CDR1 DFQATT, CDR2 SNEGSKA (reference sequence). The V gene end was trimmed by 0 bases and the J gene end by 2 bases; junction bases not matched to a gene: 9. This CDR3 has 16 residues. CDR3 in DNA: TGCAGTGCTAGAGATGGTGGCGGGGGGCAACCCTACGAGCAGTACTTC. It encodes CSARDGGGGQPYEQYF.

This clonotype has at least ten counts. V gene TRBV12-3 or TRBV12-4 combines with J gene TRBJ2-1; 10 nucleotides align to TRBD1. After removal of 7 bases from V and 5 bases from J, the junction contained 8 bases not matched to a gene. The CDR3 length is 15 residues. In nucleotides, the CDR3 is TGTGCCAGCATCTACAAAGGGACAGGGGACAATGAGCAGTTCTTC. Encoded protein: CASIYKGTGDNEQFF.

Note on this clonotype: A single base separates this from a much larger clone, so it may be a read error. A read error is likely, as this CDR3 ends without the conserved phenylalanine or tryptophan. This chain connects TRBV5-6 to TRBJ2-7; D gene unclear. Deletions cut 1 base from V and 2 bases from J, with 4 bases between. Germline assignment: CDR1 SGHDT and CDR2 YYEEEE. The CDR3 totals 12 residues. The CDR3 is CASSLIPYEQYL. CDR3 in DNA: TGTGCCAGCAGCTTGATCCCCTACGAGCAGTACCTC.

This clonotype has ten or more counts. The J gene is TRBJ2-7, the V gene TRBV6-5, with TRBD2 identical over 7 bases. The germline CDR1 and CDR2 sequences are MNHEY and SVGAGI. V was clipped by 5 bases and J by 0 bases; unmatched bases: 7. The CDR3 spans 15 residues. The CDR3 DNA reads as TGTGCCAGCAGTAATAGCGGGCTCCGCTCCTACGAGCAGTACTTC. Translated: CASSNSGLRSYEQYF.

Turning to this clonotype: Being one base from a much bigger clone, this may be a read error. V usage is TRBV4-1 and J usage is TRBJ2-7; 11 bases fit TRBD2. The CDR3 covers 15 residues. Germline CDR1 reads MGHRA; CDR2 reads YSYEKL. In nucleotides, the CDR3 is TGCGGCAGCAGCCTGAGACTAGCGGGGAACTACGAGCAGTACTTC. Its protein is CGSSLRLAGNYEQYF.

This clonotype appeared many times. The V gene is TRBV6-5, the J gene TRBJ2-6, with TRBD1 as a possible D gene (5 bases). V was trimmed by 0 bases and J by 1 base, leaving 13 bases between them. The CDR3 extends over 18 amino acids. CDR1 is MNHEY and CDR2 is SVGAGI in the germline V gene. CDR3 protein: CASSYSRGETSGANVLTF. The CDR3 region has the DNA TGTGCCAGCAGTTACTCAAGGGGCGAAACATCTGGGGCCAACGTCCTGACTTTC.

This clonotype has ten or more counts. V gene TRBV7-9 combines with J gene TRBJ2-3, with a tentative D call TRBD2 (6 bases). This CDR3 has 15 amino acids. Germline CDR1 is SEHNR and CDR2 is FQNEAQ (reference sequence). Trimming shortened V by 5 bases and J by 3 bases, and 15 bases separated the two germline ends. CDR3 amino acids: CASSAGLSKTDTQYF. The CDR3 DNA is TGTGCCAGCAGCGCCGGACTATCAAAGACAGATACGCAGTATTTT.

This clonotype appeared a few times. The V and J genes are TRBV27 and TRBJ1-6; TRBD1 matches 8 bases. The CDR3 is 17 residues long. J was trimmed by 6 bases and V by 0 bases; bases with no gene match: 7. Per germline, CDR1 MNHEY and CDR2 SMNVEV (reference sequence). The CDR3 loop is CASSLSPARGLNSPLHF. Here the CDR3 DNA reads TGTGCCAGCAGTTTATCGCCCGCCAGGGGGCTTAATTCACCCCTCCACTTT.

This clonotype was recorded at least ten times. The V call is TRBV6-5, the J call TRBJ1-5; D is uncertain. Germline CDR1 is MNHEY and CDR2 is SVGAGI. This CDR3 region has 14 residues. V was cut by 6 bases and J by 6 bases, with 15 bases left in between. The CDR3 DNA sequence: TGTGCCAGCAGCCCTACACCGGTGGGTCAGCCCCAGCATTTT. The encoded protein is CASSPTPVGQPQHF.

This chain connects TRBV2 to TRBJ1-4; 8 nucleotides agree with TRBD1. The CDR3 runs 16 residues. The germline V gene has CDR1 SNHLY and CDR2 FYNNEI. V lost 8 bases and J lost 7; bases outside the gene matches: 15. CDR3 sequence: CASLSEPGQDCEKLFF. CDR3 bases: TGTGCCAGCCTCTCCGAGCCGGGACAGGACTGTGAAAAACTGTTTTTT.